Below, 7 T cell receptor beta chains from the same sample are listed, as sequenced in a study of T-cell reconstitution after alpha-beta-depleted transplantation in children. Preparation of the TCRbeta library used unique molecular identifiers. TCRdb re-analysed the PCR reads in MiXCR, keeping a single row per CDR3 protein. Of a few hundred thousand distinct CDR3 sequences listed, around 15% are singletons. Sample: PBMCs, mostly from graft donor cells, taken 360 days after TCRalphabeta/CD19-depleted stem cell transplant. The receptors here all came from a boy under two years old who had a stem cell transplant for Wiskott-Aldrich syndrome, so the T cells may come from the graft donor.

This clonotype was observed at least ten times. This chain uses TRBV29-1 with TRBJ2-4, with D perhaps TRBD1 (6 bases). V lost 4 bases, J lost 4 bases, and 29 bases lay in between. CDR3 size: 19 residues. The germline gives CDR1 SQVTM, CDR2 ANQGSEA. In nucleotides, the CDR3 is TGCAGCGTTGCGCCCAGAAAAGGCTCTACAGGGAATGGGAAAAACATTCAGTACTTC. Protein sequence: CSVAPRKGSTGNGKNIQYF.

V and J are TRBV7-2 and TRBJ2-1; perhaps TRBD2 as D (6 bases). There are 15 residues in the CDR3. V lost 5 bases and J 2 bases, leaving 13 bases between the germline ends. Germline V gene lookup returns CDR1 SGHTA and CDR2 FQGNSA. CDR3 DNA sequence: TGTGCCAGCAGCCTCCGGGAGTTCACCTACAATGAGCAGTTCTTC. This codes for CASSLREFTYNEQFF.

The chain joins TRBV9 to TRBJ2-5; the D call may be TRBD1 or TRBD2 (6 bases each). Germline CDR1 is SGDLS and CDR2 is YYNGEE. V gave up 3 bases and J gave up 4 bases, with 16 bases separating them. CDR3 length: 15 amino acids. As DNA, the CDR3 is TGTGCCAGCAGCGAGGGGGGACTGAAGGGAGAGACCCAGTACTTC. It encodes CASSEGGLKGETQYF.

This clonotype was found a few times. The V call is TRBV5-1, the J call TRBJ2-7, with 9 nucleotides matching TRBD2. V shed 2 bases and J 2 bases; nucleotides not matched to a gene: 2. The CDR3 runs to 14 residues. The germline CDR1 and CDR2 sequences are SGHRS and YFSETQ. The CDR3 DNA reads as TGCGCCAGCAGCTTCAGGACTAGCGCCTACGAGCAGTACTTC. This translates into CASSFRTSAYEQYF. Full variable domain (missing parts from reference TRBV5-1 and TRBJ2-7): KAGVTQTPRYLIKTRGQQVTLSCSPISGHRSVSWYQQTPGQGLQFLFEYFSETQRNKGNFPGRFSGRQFSNSRSEMNVSTLELGDSALYLCASSFRTSAYEQYFGPGTRLTVT.

This clonotype turned up a few times. J is TRBJ2-7 and V is TRBV3-1; the match to TRBD2 covers 9 bases. Germline CDR1 reads LGHDT; CDR2 reads YNNKEL (reference sequence). V shed 3 bases and J 2 bases; nucleotides not matched to a gene: 11. This CDR3 comprises 17 residues. The CDR3 is CASSHRELREGPYEQYF. CDR3 nucleotide sequence: TGTGCCAGCAGCCATCGGGAGCTGCGGGAGGGCCCCTACGAGCAGTACTTC.

This rearrangement joins TRBV4-3 to TRBJ2-1; TRBD2 aligns across 8 bases. This CDR3 has 17 residues. The germline V gene encodes CDR1 LGHNA and CDR2 YSLEER. V was pared by 0 bases and J by 0 bases, with 4 bases of the junction left unmatched. The CDR3 region is CASSQDYGRASYNEQFF. CDR3 DNA: TGCGCCAGCAGCCAAGACTACGGGAGGGCCTCCTACAATGAGCAGTTCTTC.

This clonotype was seen repeatedly, ten times or more. J is TRBJ2-2 and V is TRBV6-2 or TRBV6-3; D could derive from TRBD1 or TRBD2 (5 bases each). V was pared by 0 bases and J by 5 bases, with 13 bases between. CDR1 and CDR2 from the germline V gene are MNHEY and SVGEGT. The CDR3 contains 16 residues. The chain's CDR3 is CASSYSPPGTTGELFF. CDR3 DNA: TGTGCCAGCAGTTACTCCCCTCCCGGGACGACCGGGGAGCTGTTTTTT.